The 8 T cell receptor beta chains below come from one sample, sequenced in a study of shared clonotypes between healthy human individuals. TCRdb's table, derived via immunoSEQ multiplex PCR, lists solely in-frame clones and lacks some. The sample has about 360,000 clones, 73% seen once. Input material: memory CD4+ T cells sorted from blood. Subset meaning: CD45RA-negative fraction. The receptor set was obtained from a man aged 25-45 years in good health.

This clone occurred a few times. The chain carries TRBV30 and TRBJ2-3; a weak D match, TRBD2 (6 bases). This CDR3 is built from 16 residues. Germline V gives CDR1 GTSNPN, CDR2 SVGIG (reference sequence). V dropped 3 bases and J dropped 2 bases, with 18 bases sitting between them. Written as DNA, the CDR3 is TGTGCCTGGAGCGGACGATCTAGCGCTTTCACAGATACGCAGTATTTT. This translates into CAWSGRSSAFTDTQYF. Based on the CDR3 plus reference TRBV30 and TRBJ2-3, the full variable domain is SQTIHQWPATLVQPVGSPLSLECTVEGTSNPNLYWYRQAAGRGLQLLFYSVGIGQISSEVPQNLSASRPQDRQFILSSKKLLLSDSGFYLCAWSGRSSAFTDTQYFGPGTRLTVL.

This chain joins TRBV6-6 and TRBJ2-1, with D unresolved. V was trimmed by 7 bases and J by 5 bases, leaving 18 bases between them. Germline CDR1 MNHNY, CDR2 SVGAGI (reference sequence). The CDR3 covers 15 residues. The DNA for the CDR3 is TGTGCCAGCACCAACCCAGGTCCCGCTAACAATGAGCAGTTCTTC. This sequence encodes CASTNPGPANNEQFF.

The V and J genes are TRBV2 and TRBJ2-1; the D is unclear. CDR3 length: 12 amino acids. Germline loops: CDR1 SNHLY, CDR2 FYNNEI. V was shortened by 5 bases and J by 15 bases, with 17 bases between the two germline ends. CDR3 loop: CASSLRKTWGFF. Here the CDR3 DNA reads TGTGCCAGCAGTTTACGAAAAACCTGGGGGTTCTTC.

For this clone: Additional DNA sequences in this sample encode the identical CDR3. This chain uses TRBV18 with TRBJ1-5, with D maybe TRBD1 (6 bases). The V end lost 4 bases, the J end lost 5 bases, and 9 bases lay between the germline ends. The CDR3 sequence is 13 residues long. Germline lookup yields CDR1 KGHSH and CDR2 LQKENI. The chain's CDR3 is CASSLQGDQPQHF. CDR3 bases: TGTGCCAGCTCACTACAGGGAGATCAGCCCCAGCATTTT.

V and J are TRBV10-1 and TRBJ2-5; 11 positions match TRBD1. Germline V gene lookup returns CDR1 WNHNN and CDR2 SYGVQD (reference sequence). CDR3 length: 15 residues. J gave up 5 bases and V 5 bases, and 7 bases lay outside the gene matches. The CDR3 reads CASSPRTGGAETQYF. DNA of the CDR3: TGCGCCAGCAGTCCCCGGACAGGGGGCGCGGAGACCCAGTACTTC.

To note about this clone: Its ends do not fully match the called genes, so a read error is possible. CDR3: CASSRLAGAYEQYF. DNA of the CDR3: TGTGCCAGCAGTAGACTAGCGGGAGCCTATGAGCAGTACTTC. The chain joins TRBV6-5 to TRBJ2-7; TRBD2 aligns across 12 bases. This CDR3 has 14 residues. Looked up from germline, CDR1 is MNHEY and CDR2 is SVGAGI.

In DNA, the CDR3 is TGCGCCAGCAGCTCGAGCGGGAGTAAGGGTGAGCAGTTCTTC. Translation gives CASSSSGSKGEQFF. The rearrangement joins TRBV5-1 to TRBJ2-1; TRBD2 agrees at 8 bases. Losses at the gene ends were 3 bases for V and 9 bases for J; bases not matched to a gene: 8. This CDR3 has 14 residues. The germline V gene has CDR1 SGHRS and CDR2 YFSETQ.

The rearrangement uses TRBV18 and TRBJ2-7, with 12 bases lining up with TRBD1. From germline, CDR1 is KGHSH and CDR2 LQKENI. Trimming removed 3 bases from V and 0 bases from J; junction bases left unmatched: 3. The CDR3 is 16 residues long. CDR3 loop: CASSPRGQGASYEQYF. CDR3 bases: TGTGCCAGCTCACCCCGGGGACAGGGGGCCTCCTACGAGCAGTACTTC.